The clone carrying this T cell receptor beta chain came up many times. Antigen: not known. The sample comes from a study of T cell clonality in common variable immunodeficiency. The study's findings and limits: Compared with controls, CVID subjects had fewer shared TCRbeta clones.

Profiling relied on immunoSEQ multiplex PCR, and the TCRdb table lists in-frame clones only, not all of them. Altogether under 30,000 clones were found in the sample, and no singletons occur. Material for sequencing was peripheral blood mononuclear cells. This receptor was identified in a person aged 18 to 70 in good health.

The CDR3 region is CASSPYGSADTQYF. CDR3 DNA (partial): TGTGCCAGCTCACCCTACGGGTCGGCAGATACG. The chain joins TRBV18 to TRBJ2-3, with D unclear. The read ends 3 residues shy of where the CDR3 ends; the end is completed using the germline J gene. The CDR3 length is 14 residues. CDR1 and CDR2 (germline): KGHSH, LQKENI. V was trimmed by 3 bases and J by 4 bases, leaving 11 bases between them.